The source of this TCR beta chain is a study of T cells in Graves' hyperthyroidism and ophthalmopathy. Germline-derived CDR1 and CDR2 are MNHEY and SMNVEV (reference sequence). Trimming cost V 5 bases and J 4 bases; bases outside gene matches: 5. CDR3 length equals 17 residues. Study-level results: Blood samples included most of the expanded thyroid clonotypes exceeding 0.001.

Researchers defined stable Graves' hyperthyroidism as no ophthalmopathy progression within 18 months. Pregnant or lactating patients were excluded, as were those with uncontrolled infection or other autoimmune disease. The PBMCs studied were ones that came from around 10 ml fresh peripheral blood. There were TCR beta CDR3 regions amplified from RNA transcripts. HTBI primers were used for first-round RT-PCR of the TCR CDR3. TCRdb re-called the multiplex PCR reads through MiXCR, storing one row per CDR3 protein. The data show over 300,000 distinct CDR3 sequences, roughly 14% seen once. Turning to this clonotype: As yet, its antigen is unknown.

The TCR originated in a woman between 55 and 75 years old with Graves' hyperthyroidism. What was sequenced was blood. V gene TRBV27 combines with J gene TRBJ2-1, with 16 bases that match TRBD2. CDR3 loop: CASSPGTSGREYNEQFF. CDR3 bases: TGTGCCAGCAGTCCCGGGACTAGCGGGAGGGAATACAATGAGCAGTTCTTC.